Each of the 5 T cell receptor beta chains below was sequenced from the same sample in a study of graft-versus-host responses after intestinal transplantation. These receptors' antigens are unknown. The data were produced by immunoSEQ multiplex PCR, yet TCRdb's version contains in-frame clones alone and is incomplete. This table holds 90,000 to 150,000 clones, 90% to 95% found once. Specimen: unstimulated CD4+ T cells sorted from spleen or lymph node cells, collected before intestinal transplant. Receptors originate from a human donor who received an intestinal transplant.

The rearrangement links TRBV5-6 to TRBJ2-2, with 8 bases aligning to TRBD1. The germline CDR1 and CDR2 sequences are SGHDT and YYEEEE. This CDR3 has 16 amino acids. The V segment lost 3 bases and the J segment 2 bases; nucleotides outside the gene matches: 6. Here the CDR3 DNA reads TGTGCCAGCAGCTACCGGACAGGGATTAACACCGGGGAGCTGTTTTTT. It is translated as CASSYRTGINTGELFF.

V usage is TRBV11-2 and J usage is TRBJ2-5; no reliable D call. Germline-derived CDR1 and CDR2 are SGHAT and FQNNGV. The CDR3 is 15 amino acids. Between the trimmed V and J ends, which lost 0 bases and 5 bases, there was a span of 13 bases. The CDR3 protein is CASSLDRSASETQYF. The CDR3 DNA follows: TGTGCCAGCAGCTTAGATCGTTCGGCGTCGGAGACCCAGTACTTC.

The CDR3 bases are TGCGCCAGCAGCTTGTGGGTAAGAGAGGGCCAGTTCTTC. It yields the protein CASSLWVREGQFF. The chain recombines TRBV5-1 with TRBJ2-1; TRBD2 might be the D (5 bases). Germline V lookup: CDR1 SGHRS, CDR2 YFSETQ. Trimming pared 1 base from V and 13 bases from J, leaving 15 bases between. The CDR3 has 13 amino acids.

This clone came up a few times. V is TRBV6-1 and J is TRBJ1-3, with D unresolved. The CDR3 has 12 amino acids. Germline CDR1 reads MNHNS; CDR2 reads SASEGT. Trimming left V 5 bases short and J 3 bases short, with 5 bases between. CDR3 protein: CASSTGGNTIYF. CDR3 coding DNA: TGTGCCAGCAGTACGGGTGGAAACACCATATATTTT.

The chain uses TRBV2 and TRBJ2-2, with 7 bases fitting TRBD2. The germline V gene encodes CDR1 SNHLY and CDR2 FYNNEI. The CDR3 contains 13 residues. With V trimmed by 7 bases and J by 6 bases, 5 bases remained unmatched. CDR3 nucleotides: TGTGCCAGCACCTGGGGAGGGGCCGGGGAGCTGTTTTTT. Translation: CASTWGGAGELFF. The whole variable domain, remainder taken from reference TRBV2 and TRBJ2-2, is EPEVTQTPSHQVTQMGQEVILRCVPISNHLYFYWYRQILGQKVEFLVSFYNNEISEKSEIFDDQFSVERPDGSNFTLKIRSTKLEDSAMYFCASTWGGAGELFFGEGSRLTVL.